Each of the 8 T cell receptor beta chains below was sequenced from the same sample in a study of blood T cell repertoires in COVID-19. Produced via immunoSEQ multiplex PCR; TCRdb's table is partial and in-frame only. The sample has some 210,000 clones; over 75% are singletons. The sequencing sample was made of peripheral blood. Source of these receptors: a woman aged 40 to 55 who had recovered from COVID-19.

The chain has TRBV6-5 and TRBJ1-1; D ambiguous. Per the germline V gene, CDR1 is MNHEY and CDR2 is SVGAGI. Trimming pared 2 bases from V and 1 base from J, leaving 11 bases between. The CDR3 extends over 15 amino acids. The CDR3 loop reads CASSYGPRGNTEAFF. DNA of the CDR3: TGTGCCAGCAGTTACGGTCCCCGGGGGAACACTGAAGCTTTCTTT.

The chain has TRBV18 and TRBJ2-7; possible D gene TRBD1, 5 bases. This CDR3 contains 13 residues. Germline CDR1 is KGHSH and CDR2 is LQKENI. Between the trimmed V and J ends, which lost 6 bases and 2 bases, there was a span of 11 bases. The CDR3 is CASSPTGAYEQYF. The CDR3, as DNA: TGTGCCAGCTCGCCAACAGGAGCCTACGAGCAGTACTTC.

V and J are TRBV6-1 and TRBJ2-1; a weak D match, TRBD2 (6 bases). V lost 4 bases and J lost 6, with 22 bases in between. Germline V gene sequence: CDR1 MNHNS, CDR2 SASEGT. CDR3 length: 17 residues. The CDR3: CASSGSSGTPEANEQFF. CDR3 in DNA: TGTGCCAGCAGTGGCTCGTCGGGGACTCCGGAAGCCAATGAGCAGTTCTTC.

About this clone itself: Other DNA sequences of this sample code for an identical CDR3. The chain recombines TRBV11-2 with TRBJ2-7, with a tentative D call TRBD1 (6 bases). Germline V gene sequence: CDR1 SGHAT, CDR2 FQNNGV. The germline V and J ends were trimmed by 4 bases and 4 bases, with 8 bases remaining between them. This CDR3 is built from 12 residues. Written as DNA, the CDR3 is TGTGCCAGCAGCTCACAGGGATACGAGCAGTACTTC. The encoded protein is CASSSQGYEQYF.

The chain employs TRBV27 and TRBJ2-7; possible D gene TRBD1, 5 bases. Between the trimmed V and J ends, which lost 1 base and 3 bases, there was a span of 7 bases. The CDR3 totals 13 residues. The germline V gene has CDR1 MNHEY and CDR2 SMNVEV (reference sequence). In nucleotides, the CDR3 is TGTGCCAGCAGTTTATACCAGGGCTACGAGCAGTACTTC. This translates into CASSLYQGYEQYF.

The rearrangement uses TRBV10-3 and TRBJ1-2; possible D gene TRBD1, 6 bases. Germline CDR1 reads ENHRY; CDR2 reads SYGVKD. The CDR3 runs to 13 residues. V was cut by 11 bases and J by 1 base, with 14 bases left in between. Written as DNA, the CDR3 is TGTGCCTTTAGACAGGACCTTAACTATGGCTACACCTTC. Its translation is CAFRQDLNYGYTF.

The chain employs TRBV29-1 and TRBJ1-4, with D tentatively TRBD1 (6 bases). This CDR3 spans 14 amino acids. Trimming left V 4 bases short and J 2 bases short, with 11 bases between. The germline V gene has CDR1 SQVTM and CDR2 ANQGSEA. The CDR3 nucleotides are TGCAGCGTTGCGTACGGACAGACTAATGAAAAACTGTTTTTT. Residues: CSVAYGQTNEKLFF.

This clone showed up just once. The genes are TRBV2 and TRBJ1-1; TRBD1 aligns across 7 bases. The CDR3 has 15 amino acids. V was pared by 3 bases and J by 1 base, with 5 bases of the junction left unmatched. The germline V gene has CDR1 SNHLY and CDR2 FYNNEI. CDR3 loop: CASSDLGQENTEAFF. The CDR3 coding sequence is TGTGCCAGCAGTGACTTAGGACAGGAGAACACTGAAGCTTTCTTT.